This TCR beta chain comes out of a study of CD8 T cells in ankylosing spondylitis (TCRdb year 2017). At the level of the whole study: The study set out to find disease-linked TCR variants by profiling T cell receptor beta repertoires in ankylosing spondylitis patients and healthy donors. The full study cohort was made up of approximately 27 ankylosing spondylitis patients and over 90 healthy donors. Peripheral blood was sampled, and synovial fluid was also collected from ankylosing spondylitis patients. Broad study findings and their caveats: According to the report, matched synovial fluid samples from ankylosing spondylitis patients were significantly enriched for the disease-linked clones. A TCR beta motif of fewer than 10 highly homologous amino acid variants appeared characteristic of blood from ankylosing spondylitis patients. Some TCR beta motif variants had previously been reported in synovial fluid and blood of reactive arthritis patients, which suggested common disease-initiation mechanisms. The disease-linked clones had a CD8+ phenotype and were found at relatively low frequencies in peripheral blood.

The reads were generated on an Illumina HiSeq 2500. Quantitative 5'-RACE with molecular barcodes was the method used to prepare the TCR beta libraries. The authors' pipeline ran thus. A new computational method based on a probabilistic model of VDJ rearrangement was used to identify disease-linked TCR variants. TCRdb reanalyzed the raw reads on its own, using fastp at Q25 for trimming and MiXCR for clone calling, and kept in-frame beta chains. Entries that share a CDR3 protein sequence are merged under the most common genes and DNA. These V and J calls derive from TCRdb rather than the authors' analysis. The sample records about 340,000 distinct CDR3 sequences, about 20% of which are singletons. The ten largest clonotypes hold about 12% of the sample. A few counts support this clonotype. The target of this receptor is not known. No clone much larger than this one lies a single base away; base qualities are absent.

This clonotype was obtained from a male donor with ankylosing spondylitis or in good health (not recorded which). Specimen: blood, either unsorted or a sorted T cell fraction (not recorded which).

CDR3 reads: CASSPSNYGYTF. The DNA sequence follows: TGTGCCAGCAGCCCGAGCAACTATGGCTACACCTTC. The receptor chain draws on TRBV7-9 and TRBJ1-2, with the D gene not confidently named. CDR1 and CDR2 are drawn from the germline V gene (reference sequence): SEHNR, FQNEAQ. From the cysteine up to the phenylalanine, the CDR3 has a length of 12 residues. The kept DNA is CDR3 alone, 36 bases in frame from the first base. V was cut back by 5 bases and J by 2 bases, leaving a gap of 6 bases between them.